The 10 T cell receptor beta chains below all came from one sample that was sequenced in a study of PD-L1 blockade in urothelial cancer. Generated by immunoSEQ multiplex PCR, the TCRdb table keeps only in-frame clones and is missing some. The table has tens of thousands of clones, 65% to 90% seen once. The sequencing used PBMCs, collected around atezolizumab (anti-PD-L1) treatment. The source is a man in his forties or fifties with urothelial cancer.

This clone has only a few counts. The V call is TRBV6-6, the J call TRBJ2-7; TRBD1 matches at 8 bases. Germline CDR1 is MNHNY and CDR2 is SVGAGI (reference sequence). With 6 bases clipped from V and 0 bases from J, the junction kept 4 bases outside the gene matches. The CDR3 is 14 amino acids. CDR3 nucleotides: TGTGCCAGCAGCGACAGGGGAGGCTCCTACGAGCAGTACGTC. This translates into CASSDRGGSYEQYV.

The chain couples TRBV29-1 to TRBJ1-1; 8 nucleotides align to TRBD1. Germline loops: CDR1 SQVTM, CDR2 ANQGSEA. The trim removed 6 bases at V and 7 bases at J, leaving 10 bases unmatched. The CDR3 covers 13 residues. The CDR3 DNA reads TGCAGCGTCGGGGGCAGGGGGCTAAATGAAGCTTTCTTT. Its protein is CSVGGRGLNEAFF.

This chain joins TRBV5-1 and TRBJ2-1; 12 nucleotides match TRBD2. J lost 7 bases, V lost 4 bases, and 3 bases had no gene match. The CDR3 runs to 14 residues. In germline, CDR1 is SGHRS, CDR2 YFSETQ. DNA for the CDR3: TGCGCCAGCAGCCGACTAGCGGGGGCGAATGAGCAGTTCTTC. The encoded protein is CASSRLAGANEQFF.

V and J are TRBV5-1 and TRBJ1-1; 9 nucleotides match TRBD1. The V segment lost 2 bases and the J segment 4 bases; nucleotides outside the gene matches: 9. The CDR3 runs 16 residues. From germline, CDR1 is SGHRS and CDR2 YFSETQ. In DNA, the CDR3 is TGCGCCAGCAGCTTCCGACAGGGGGGAGGCGGCACTGAAGCTTTCTTT. Translating it yields CASSFRQGGGGTEAFF.

V is TRBV19 and J is TRBJ2-5; 7 bases match TRBD1. Germline lookup yields CDR1 LNHDA and CDR2 SQIVND (reference sequence). The CDR3 runs to 16 residues. V lost 4 bases to trimming and J lost 3 bases; unmatched junction nucleotides: 11. The CDR3 spells CASSTGTAFGEETQYF. DNA for the CDR3: TGTGCCAGTAGTACAGGGACAGCCTTCGGGGAAGAGACCCAGTACTTC.

V gene TRBV15 combines with J gene TRBJ1-5; no clear D. Germline values: CDR1 LNHNV, CDR2 YYDKDF (reference sequence). Trimming removed 1 base at V and 6 bases at J, with 7 bases between. The CDR3 covers 13 residues. CDR3 in DNA: TGTGCCACCAGCAGAGCCCCCAGTCAGCCCCAGCATTTT. This translates into CATSRAPSQPQHF. Together with reference TRBV15 and TRBJ1-5, the CDR3 gives the full variable domain: DAMVIQNPRYQVTQFGKPVTLSCSQTLNHNVMYWYQQKSSQAPKLLFHYYDKDFNNEADTPDNFQSRRPNTSFCFLDIRSPGLGDTAMYLCATSRAPSQPQHFGDGTRLSIL.

The V call is TRBV19, the J call TRBJ2-7; D call uncertain. The V gene's germline CDR1 is LNHDA and CDR2 SQIVND (reference sequence). V dropped 7 bases and J dropped 0 bases, with 13 bases sitting between them. CDR3 size: 14 residues. CDR3 in amino acids: CASTPTSSSYEQYF. The CDR3 nucleotides read TGTGCCAGTACCCCTACGTCTAGCTCCTACGAGCAGTACTTC.

The rearrangement links TRBV15 to TRBJ1-2, with 11 bases that match TRBD1. The germline gives CDR1 LNHNV, CDR2 YYDKDF (reference sequence). The CDR3 has 17 residues. Trimming at V came to 1 base and at J to 8 bases, leaving 12 bases not matched to a gene. The CDR3 spells CATSRVGTGGSFWGYTF. As DNA, the CDR3 is TGTGCCACCAGCAGAGTCGGGACAGGGGGAAGTTTTTGGGGCTACACCTTC. Filled out from reference TRBV15 and TRBJ1-2, the complete variable domain reads DAMVIQNPRYQVTQFGKPVTLSCSQTLNHNVMYWYQQKSSQAPKLLFHYYDKDFNNEADTPDNFQSRRPNTSFCFLDIRSPGLGDTAMYLCATSRVGTGGSFWGYTFGSGTRLTVV.

This clone was counted a few times. The V gene is TRBV5-1, the J gene TRBJ2-3, with 7 nucleotides matching TRBD2. CDR1 is SGHRS, CDR2 YFSETQ, per germline. V lost 3 bases and J lost 4; bases outside the gene matches: 11. This CDR3 is built from 16 residues. CDR3 bases: TGCGCCAGCAGCTCCTTATCCAGCACTAGCGCAGATACGCAGTATTTT. Amino acids: CASSSLSSTSADTQYF.

The V gene is TRBV9, the J gene TRBJ1-3; 8 nucleotides match TRBD1. The CDR3 is made up of 16 amino acids. CDR1 and CDR2 (germline): SGDLS, YYNGEE. With V trimmed by 7 bases and J by 0 bases, 9 bases remained unmatched. Here the CDR3 reads CASRGGTGPSGNTIYF. DNA of the CDR3: TGTGCCAGCCGGGGAGGGACAGGTCCCTCTGGAAACACCATATATTTT.